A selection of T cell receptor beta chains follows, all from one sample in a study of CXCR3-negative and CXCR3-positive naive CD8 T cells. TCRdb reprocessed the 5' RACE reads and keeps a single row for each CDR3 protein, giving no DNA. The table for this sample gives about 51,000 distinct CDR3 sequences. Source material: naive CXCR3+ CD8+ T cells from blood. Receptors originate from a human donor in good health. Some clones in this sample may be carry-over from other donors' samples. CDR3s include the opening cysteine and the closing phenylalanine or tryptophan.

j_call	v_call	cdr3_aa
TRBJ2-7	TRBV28	CASIKDYEQYF
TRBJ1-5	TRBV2	CASRAVSNQPQHF
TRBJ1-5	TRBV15	CAAASGSNQPQHF
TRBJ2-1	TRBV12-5	CASGLAGGTNNEQFF
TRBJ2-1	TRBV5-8	CASSGRTSGTYNEQFF
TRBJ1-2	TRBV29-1	CSVVPGSGSGYTF
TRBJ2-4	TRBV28	CASSSDKSLAKNIQYF
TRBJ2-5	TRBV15	CATSGKTGGGETQYF
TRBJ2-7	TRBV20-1	CSASGDSYEQYF
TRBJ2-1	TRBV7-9	CASSLSLPAFF
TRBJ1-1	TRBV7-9	CASSRGQGAFF
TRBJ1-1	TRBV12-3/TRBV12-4	CASSEGGTGEAFF
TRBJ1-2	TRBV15	CATSRDRQSGYGYTF
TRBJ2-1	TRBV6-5	CASTDTGYNEQFF
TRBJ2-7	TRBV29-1	CSVVGEEYSFYEQYF
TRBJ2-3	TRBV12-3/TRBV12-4	CASSLALAGGGTQYF
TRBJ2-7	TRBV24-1	CATSDVRDRRYEQYF
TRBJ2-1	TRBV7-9	CASSLLTTYNEQFF
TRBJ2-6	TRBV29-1	CSVENLGQGFSGANVLTF
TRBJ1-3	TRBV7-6	CASSAGQGGGGNTIYF
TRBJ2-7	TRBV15	CATSRDHRVDSYEQYF
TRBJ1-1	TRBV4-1	CASSQGDMNTEAFF
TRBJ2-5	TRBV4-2	CASSQGGTGAQQETQYF
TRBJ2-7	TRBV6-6	CASSTSLESYEQYF
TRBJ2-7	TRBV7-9	CASSHPPTSGYEQYF
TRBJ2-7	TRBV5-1	CASSLNANYEQYF
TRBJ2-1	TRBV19	CASSAGQAGEQFF
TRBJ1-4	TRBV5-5	CASSLLVKTTPMDNEKLFF
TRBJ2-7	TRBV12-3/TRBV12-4	CASSPGTASLGQYF
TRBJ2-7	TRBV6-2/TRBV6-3	CASSPPPWGSDYEQYF
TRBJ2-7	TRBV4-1	CASSQGTGRYEQYF
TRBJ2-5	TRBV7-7	CASSQGQSQETQYF
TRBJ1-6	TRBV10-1	CASSEKHVLHF
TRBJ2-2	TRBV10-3	CAIFSGGRTGELFF
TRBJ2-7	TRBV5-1	CASSFGAYEQYF
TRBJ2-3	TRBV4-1	CASSPKTPWADTQYF
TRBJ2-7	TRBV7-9	CASSPQPSGSGYEQYF